The next 3 T cell receptor beta chains were all read from a single sample in a study of cytomegalovirus exposure and HLA in healthy donors. Libraries were prepared by immunoSEQ multiplex PCR; TCRdb keeps only in-frame clonotypes and omits some of them. The table lists roughly 300,000 clones, approximately 90% of them singletons. The sequenced material came from PBMCs. The receptors stem from a woman between 18 and 29 years old in good health and CMV-seronegative.

This clone has only a few counts. An end of the junction differs from the germline gene, which may be a read error. The chain joins TRBV7-7 to TRBJ2-5, with TRBD1 matching 12 bases. Germline CDR1 SSHAT, CDR2 FNYEAQ (reference sequence). This CDR3 contains 15 residues. This chain's CDR3 is CASSPGTGGGETQYF. CDR3 coding DNA: TGTGCTAGCAGCCCCGGGACAGGGGGCGGAGAGACCCAGTACTTC.

The gene calls are TRBV29-1 and TRBJ1-2; a weak D match, TRBD1 (5 bases). Germline CDR1 and CDR2: SQVTM and ANQGSEA. Trimming shortened V by 0 bases and J by 1 base, and 9 bases separated the two germline ends. The CDR3 is 14 residues long. CDR3 region: CSVEDRGDNYGYTF. In DNA, the CDR3 is TGCAGCGTTGAAGATCGGGGGGATAACTATGGCTACACCTTC.

V usage is TRBV29-1 and J usage is TRBJ2-4; TRBD1 agrees at 7 bases. The CDR3 sequence is 13 residues long. V lost 6 bases and J lost 4; bases outside the gene matches: 6. The germline gives CDR1 SQVTM, CDR2 ANQGSEA. CDR3 amino acids: CSVETGPKNIQYF. The DNA for the CDR3 is TGCAGCGTCGAGACAGGGCCGAAAAACATTCAGTACTTC.